A single sample gave rise to the 20 T cell receptor beta chains below, sequenced in a study of sequential checkpoint blockade in melanoma. Using immunoSEQ multiplex PCR, the repertoire was profiled, and TCRdb retains in-frame clones only, with some absent. The table includes tens of thousands of clones, about four fifths detected once. Specified treatment: randomized to nivolumab then ipilimumab (arm A) or the reverse (arm B). The material was CD8+ T cells sorted from blood (inferred from file names), obtained from a patient given nivolumab and ipilimumab in sequence. Receptor source: a human donor with melanoma.

V is TRBV7-8 and J is TRBJ2-2; TRBD2 agrees at 7 bases. With V trimmed by 3 bases and J by 0 bases, 7 bases remained unmatched. This CDR3 is 17 amino acids long. CDR1 is SGHVS and CDR2 is FQNEAQ in the germline V gene. In DNA form, the CDR3 reads TGTGCCAGCAGCTTGTCGCCGGGACTATCGAACACCGGGGAGCTGTTTTTT. As protein: CASSLSPGLSNTGELFF. Using reference TRBV7-8 and TRBJ2-2 for the parts outside the CDR3, the full variable domain is GAGVSQSPRYKVAKRGQDVALRCDPISGHVSLFWYQQALGQGPEFLTYFQNEAQLDKSGLPSDRFFAERPEGSVSTLKIQRTQQEDSAVYLCASSLSPGLSNTGELFFGEGSRLTVL.

This clone came up a few times. The chain employs TRBV19 and TRBJ1-2, with D possibly matching TRBD1 (6 bases). Trimming took 5 bases from V and 5 from J, leaving 12 bases between them. The CDR3 contains 13 residues. Germline lookup yields CDR1 LNHDA and CDR2 SQIVND (reference sequence). The CDR3 DNA reads as TGTGCCAGTAGTCCCGACAGGTTATATGGCTACACCTTC. Amino acid sequence: CASSPDRLYGYTF.

This chain uses TRBV5-4 with TRBJ2-1; 8 positions agree with TRBD1. In germline, CDR1 is SGHNT, CDR2 YYREEE (reference sequence). This CDR3 region has 13 residues. The ends lost 2 bases at V and 9 bases at J; junction bases unmatched: 4. The CDR3 loop is CASSFGQGSEQFF. The CDR3 bases are TGTGCCAGCAGCTTCGGACAGGGAAGTGAGCAGTTCTTC. The variable domain in full, completed from reference TRBV5-4 and TRBJ2-1, reads ETGVTQSPTHLIKTRGQQVTLRCSSQSGHNTVSWYQQALGQGPQFIFQYYREEENGRGNFPPRFSGLQFPNYSSELNVNALELDDSALYLCASSFGQGSEQFFGPGTRLTVL.

The chain carries TRBV2 and TRBJ2-5; the match to TRBD2 covers 11 bases. J gave up 2 bases and V 4 bases, and 6 bases lay outside the gene matches. This CDR3 region has 16 residues. Germline CDR1 and CDR2: SNHLY and FYNNEI. The CDR3 is CASSGHSGGVQETQYF. In DNA, the CDR3 is TGTGCCAGCAGTGGCCATAGCGGGGGGGTTCAAGAGACCCAGTACTTC.

The CDR3 is CATSQTGETDTQYF. The CDR3 nucleotides are TGTGCCACCTCACAGACAGGGGAAACAGATACGCAGTATTTT. J is TRBJ2-3 and V is TRBV28, with 8 bases lining up with TRBD1. Looked up from germline, CDR1 is MDHEN and CDR2 is SYDVKM. CDR3 length equals 14 residues. J was trimmed by 3 bases and V by 10 bases; bases with no gene match: 9.

This chain uses TRBV28 with TRBJ2-7; D ambiguous. The CDR3 is made up of 14 amino acids. Germline loops: CDR1 MDHEN, CDR2 SYDVKM. V was trimmed by 4 bases and J by 6 bases, leaving 16 bases between them. The CDR3 loop reads CASSSPLAPGEQYF. The CDR3 DNA reads TGTGCCAGCAGTTCCCCCCTTGCCCCGGGCGAGCAGTACTTC.

The V gene is TRBV29-1, the J gene TRBJ2-1, with a weak D call TRBD2 (5 bases). CDR1 SQVTM and CDR2 ANQGSEA come from the germline V gene. V was trimmed by 6 bases and J by 8 bases, leaving 14 bases between them. The CDR3 sequence is 12 residues long. CDR3 in amino acids: CSVVGIGDEQFF. CDR3 DNA sequence: TGCAGCGTGGTGGGGATCGGGGATGAGCAGTTCTTC.

This clone ranks as medium-sized. This chain joins TRBV6-6 and TRBJ2-7; weak D call: TRBD1 (6 bases). The V gene's germline CDR1 is MNHNY and CDR2 SVGAGI (reference sequence). The CDR3 is made up of 13 amino acids. V lost 6 bases and J 2 bases, leaving 11 bases between the germline ends. The CDR3 here is CASRTGLPYEQYF. The CDR3 DNA reads as TGTGCCAGCAGGACAGGTTTGCCCTACGAGCAGTACTTC.

This clone was seen a single time. The gene calls are TRBV7-9 and TRBJ2-5, with TRBD2 as a possible D gene (6 bases). CDR3 size: 14 residues. With 0 bases removed from V and 3 bases from J, the gap between germline ends came to 8 bases. Per the germline V gene, CDR1 is SEHNR and CDR2 is FQNEAQ (reference sequence). The CDR3 loop reads CASSLAGGKETQYF. CDR3 bases: TGTGCCAGCAGCTTAGCCGGCGGGAAAGAGACCCAGTACTTC.

The rearrangement uses TRBV7-7 and TRBJ2-3; TRBD2 aligns across 7 bases. J lost 3 bases, V lost 5 bases, and 11 bases had no gene match. The CDR3 contains 16 residues. Germline-derived CDR1 and CDR2 are SSHAT and FNYEAQ (reference sequence). The CDR3 reads CASSPLGGMGTDTQYF. The CDR3 DNA follows: TGTGCCAGCAGCCCGCTGGGAGGGATGGGGACAGATACGCAGTATTTT.

This clone appeared a few times. CDR3 region: CASSWYSGIGNEQFF. DNA of the CDR3: TGTGCCAGCAGTTGGTATAGCGGGATCGGTAATGAGCAGTTCTTC. The gene calls are TRBV27 and TRBJ2-1, with 8 bases fitting TRBD2. This CDR3 is built from 15 residues. V lost 4 bases to trimming and J lost 7 bases; unmatched junction nucleotides: 9. Germline values: CDR1 MNHEY, CDR2 SMNVEV (reference sequence).

J is TRBJ1-5 and V is TRBV11-2, with D hard to call. Germline loops: CDR1 SGHAT, CDR2 FQNNGV. The V gene lost 2 bases and the J gene lost 0 bases, with 8 bases spanning the gap. The CDR3 has 15 residues. CDR3 protein: CASSLNGDSNQPQHF. For the CDR3, the DNA is TGTGCCAGCAGCTTAAACGGAGATAGCAATCAGCCCCAGCATTTT. Full variable domain (remainder filled in from reference TRBV11-2 and TRBJ1-5): EAGVAQSPRYKIIEKRQSVAFWCNPISGHATLYWYQQILGQGPKLLIQFQNNGVVDDSQLPKDRFSAERLKGVDSTLKIQPAKLEDSAVYLCASSLNGDSNQPQHFGDGTRLSIL.

The chain uses TRBV27 and TRBJ1-6, with D perhaps matching TRBD1 (5 bases). CDR1 and CDR2 (germline): MNHEY, SMNVEV (reference sequence). V lost 6 bases, J lost 8 bases, and 11 bases lay in between. This CDR3 region has 13 residues. The CDR3 DNA sequence: TGTGCCAGCAGCGGGTGGGGGGATTCACCCCTCCACTTT. It translates to CASSGWGDSPLHF.

This clone was seen only a few times. This chain's CDR3 is CASSESPDRFTGELFF. CDR3 bases: TGCGCCAGCAGTGAGTCACCGGACAGATTCACCGGGGAGCTGTTTTTT. The chain recombines TRBV10-2 with TRBJ2-2; maybe TRBD1 (6 bases). V lost 0 bases and J lost 4, with 12 bases in between. The CDR3 has 16 residues. Germline CDR1 and CDR2: WSHSY and SAAADI.

The rearrangement joins TRBV6-5 to TRBJ2-5; D remains ambiguous. Deletions cut 10 bases from V and 5 bases from J, with 8 bases between. This CDR3 region has 10 residues. The germline V gene has CDR1 MNHEY and CDR2 SVGAGI. CDR3 residues: CATTAETQYF. CDR3 sequence (DNA): TGTGCCACCACTGCGGAGACCCAGTACTTC.

This clone was counted between two and nine times. This sequence joins TRBV27 and TRBJ1-1; D perhaps matches TRBD1 (5 bases). The CDR3 runs 16 residues. CDR1 is MNHEY and CDR2 is SMNVEV in the germline V gene (reference sequence). V shed 1 base and J shed 1 base, with 13 bases lying between them. CDR3 sequence (DNA): TGTGCCAGCAGTTTATTCCCAGGGTATGGGAACACTGAAGCTTTCTTT. Residues: CASSLFPGYGNTEAFF.

This clone was seen just once. V usage is TRBV19 and J usage is TRBJ1-1, with D possibly TRBD1 on 6 matching bases. The germline V gene encodes CDR1 LNHDA and CDR2 SQIVND (reference sequence). The CDR3 totals 14 residues. With 3 bases removed from V and 7 bases from J, the gap between germline ends came to 15 bases. In DNA form, the CDR3 reads TGTGCCAGTAGTATGGGGACCAGGGGCCTTGAAGCTTTCTTT. Translation: CASSMGTRGLEAFF.

In regard to this clone: Other DNA sequences in this sample translate to the same CDR3. This chain connects TRBV28 to TRBJ2-1, with 8 bases identical to TRBD2. CDR3 length: 16 amino acids. Germline lookup yields CDR1 MDHEN and CDR2 SYDVKM. The V gene end was trimmed by 2 bases and the J gene end by 3 bases; junction bases not matched to a gene: 6. The CDR3 loop is CASSLVAGGNYNEQFF. In nucleotides, the CDR3 is TGTGCCAGCAGTTTAGTCGCGGGGGGCAACTACAATGAGCAGTTCTTC.

V usage is TRBV9 and J usage is TRBJ2-7; 9 nucleotides align to TRBD2. Losses at the gene ends were 4 bases for V and 7 bases for J; bases not matched to a gene: 12. Germline-derived CDR1 and CDR2 are SGDLS and YYNGEE. This CDR3 has 15 residues. CDR3 loop: CASSQGTSSSTEQYF. CDR3 sequence (DNA): TGTGCCAGCAGCCAAGGGACTAGCAGCTCTACAGAGCAGTACTTC.

V gene TRBV4-1 combines with J gene TRBJ2-1; TRBD2 agrees at 7 bases. V gave up 0 bases and J gave up 7 bases; unmatched junction bases: 9. Germline CDR1 MGHRA, CDR2 YSYEKL. The CDR3 totals 16 residues. The CDR3 region is CASSQEGLGIRNEQFF. CDR3 DNA: TGCGCCAGCAGCCAAGAAGGACTAGGTATAAGAAATGAGCAGTTCTTC.